This is a list of T cell receptor beta chains from one sample in a study of siplizumab effects on memory and regulatory T cells. This table comes from immunoSEQ multiplex PCR, and its TCRdb copy is limited to in-frame clones, with some not included. The sample records over 100,000 clones, around 92% being singletons. The specimen sequenced was Tregs sorted from blood. The receptors stem from a human donor in good health. Both conserved end residues are part of each CDR3. Each record gives: D gene, clone size, V gene, J gene, CDR3 protein, CDR3 DNA. A D gene is named only where the DNA matches it firmly. Clone size is given for some rows only: seen once, a few or many times, or a class if the clone is expanded.

d_gene: NA; abundance: NA; v_gene: TRBV25-1; j_gene: TRBJ1-2; CDR3aa: CASSVSGGAVYGYTF; CDR3nt: TGTGCCAGCAGTGTCTCCGGGGGAGCAGTCTATGGCTACACCTTC
d_gene: NA; abundance: NA; v_gene: TRBV27; j_gene: TRBJ2-1; CDR3aa: CASRTTYNEQFF; CDR3nt: TGTGCCAGCAGGACGACCTACAATGAGCAGTTCTTC
d_gene: TRBD1; abundance: once; v_gene: TRBV11-3; j_gene: TRBJ2-2; CDR3aa: CASSPDRANTGELFF; CDR3nt: TGTGCCAGCAGCCCCGACAGGGCGAACACCGGGGAGCTGTTTTTT
d_gene: NA; abundance: NA; v_gene: TRBV19; j_gene: TRBJ2-3; CDR3aa: CASNSAAGDTQYF; CDR3nt: TGTGCCAGTAATTCGGCCGCAGGAGATACGCAGTATTTT
d_gene: NA; abundance: NA; v_gene: TRBV5-1; j_gene: TRBJ2-5; CDR3aa: CASSPRSLSGETQYF; CDR3nt: TGCGCCAGCAGCCCTCGTAGTCTTTCTGGAGAGACCCAGTACTTC
d_gene: NA; abundance: NA; v_gene: TRBV30; j_gene: TRBJ1-3; CDR3aa: CAWSVWPAGGNTIYF; CDR3nt: TGTGCCTGGAGTGTCTGGCCTGCTGGAGGAAACACCATATATTTT
d_gene: NA; abundance: NA; v_gene: TRBV18; j_gene: TRBJ2-3; CDR3aa: CASSPQRRALTDTQYF; CDR3nt: TGTGCCAGCTCACCGCAGCGGAGGGCGCTCACAGATACGCAGTATTTT
d_gene: NA; abundance: NA; v_gene: TRBV6-5; j_gene: TRBJ2-1; CDR3aa: CASSSSLGEQFF; CDR3nt: TGTGCCAGCAGTTCCTCCCTAGGGGAGCAGTTCTTC
d_gene: TRBD1; abundance: NA; v_gene: TRBV27; j_gene: TRBJ2-6; CDR3aa: CASASDRTRSGANVLTF; CDR3nt: TGTGCCAGCGCCTCGGACAGGACTCGCTCTGGGGCCAACGTCCTGACTTTC
d_gene: TRBD1; abundance: once; v_gene: TRBV6-6; j_gene: TRBJ2-7; CDR3aa: CASSLGTVHYEQYF; CDR3nt: TGTGCCAGCAGCCTTGGGACAGTCCACTACGAGCAGTACTTC